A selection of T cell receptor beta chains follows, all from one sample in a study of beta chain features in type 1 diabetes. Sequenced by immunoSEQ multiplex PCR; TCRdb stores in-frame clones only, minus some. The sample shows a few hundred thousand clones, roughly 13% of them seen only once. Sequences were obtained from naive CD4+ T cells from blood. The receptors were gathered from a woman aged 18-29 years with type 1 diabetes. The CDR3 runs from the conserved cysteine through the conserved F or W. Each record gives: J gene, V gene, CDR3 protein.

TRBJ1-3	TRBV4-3	CASSQATLSSGNTIYF
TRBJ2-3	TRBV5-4	CASSISPGSTDTQYF
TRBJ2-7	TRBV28	CASSSPTGTNEQYF
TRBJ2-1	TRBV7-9	CASSFLSGAGNEQFF
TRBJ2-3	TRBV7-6	CASSWEGRLAGSSTDTQYF
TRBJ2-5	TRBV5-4	CASSLVTGGETQYF
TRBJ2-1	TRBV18	CASSRGLAGVNEQFF
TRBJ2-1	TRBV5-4	CASTGTSVYNEQFF
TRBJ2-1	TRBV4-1	CASSQDPSGREGFF
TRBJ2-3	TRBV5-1	CASSLGGSTDTQYF
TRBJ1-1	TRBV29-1	CSVGWDRNTEAFF